This T cell receptor beta chain was captured by sequencing in a study of T-cell reconstitution after alpha-beta-depleted transplantation in children. General observations from the study: Fresh T-cell production supplied most of the T-cell counts and diversity seen one year after transplant. Several hundred rapidly expanded clones from non-depleted graft cells reportedly supplied alpha-beta T cells about two months post-transplant. From surviving recipient T cells and thymic progenitors came the high day-60 TCRbeta diversity observed in some patients.

This clonotype appeared a few times. The antigen remains unidentified. Unique molecular identifiers were used to barcode this TCRbeta library. TCRdb fed the PCR reads into MiXCR, producing one record per CDR3 protein. The sample lists approximately 130,000 distinct CDR3 sequences, approximately 8.7% occurring once. The V gene end was trimmed by 4 bases and the J gene end by 4 bases; junction bases not matched to a gene: 12. The CDR3 is 16 amino acids. Germline CDR1 SGHNT, CDR2 YYREEE (reference sequence). Sample: PBMCs, mostly from graft donor cells, taken 180 days after TCRalphabeta/CD19-depleted stem cell transplant. The chain carries TRBV5-4 and TRBJ2-7, with 9 bases matching TRBD2. This TCR was recovered from a girl under two years old who had a stem cell transplant for combined immunodeficiency, so the T cells may come from the graft donor. The CDR3 nucleotides read TGTGCCAGCAGCCGACGTGGGCTAGCGGGGAGTTACGAGCAGTACTTC. Translated: CASSRRGLAGSYEQYF.